These T cell receptor beta chains were read from a single sample in a study of blood T cells in healthy people across ages. TCRdb itself ran the 5' RACE reads through MiXCR, one entry per CDR3 protein. The sample holds some 1.5 million distinct CDR3 sequences, roughly two fifths seen once. What was sequenced was blood. These receptors all stem from a woman between 18 and 29 years old in good health. Each CDR3 is given with its conserved first and last residue. A D gene is named only where the DNA matches it firmly. A clone size is listed for some rows: how often the clone was seen (once, few, many), or a class if it is expanded.

j_call d_call clone_size v_call cdr3_nt cdr3_aa
TRBJ2-5 . . TRBV6-6 TGTGCCAGCAGTCGGACGGCTCTGGAGACCCAGTACTTC CASSRTALETQYF
TRBJ2-2 . . TRBV24-1 TGTGCCACCAGTCTCGGGGCGGGCACCGGGGAGCTGTTTTTT CATSLGAGTGELFF
TRBJ2-1 TRBD2 few TRBV7-2 TGTGCCAGCAGCTTAACTAGCGGGGGGGGTGAGCAGTTCTTC CASSLTSGGGEQFF
TRBJ2-5 . many TRBV20-1 TGCAGTGCTAGACAGGGACAAGAGACCCAGTACTTC CSARQGQETQYF
TRBJ1-1 . few TRBV12-3/TRBV12-4 TGTGCCAGCACCCCCACACCGAACACTGAAGCTTTCTTT CASTPTPNTEAFF
TRBJ2-1 TRBD2 . TRBV29-1 TGCACCACAGGCGGACTAGCAGATTACAATGAGCAGTTCTTC CTTGGLADYNEQFF
TRBJ1-1 . few TRBV12-3/TRBV12-4 TGTGCCAGCAGCACCCGAGGGAGACGTGATGAAGCTTTCTTT CASSTRGRRDEAFF
TRBJ2-6 TRBD1 . TRBV30 TGTGCCTGGAGTGAATTCCCGGGACAGGGGATCTCTGGGGCCAACGTCCTGACTTTC CAWSEFPGQGISGANVLTF
TRBJ2-1 . . TRBV27 TGTGCCAGCACCACTCATACAGGAAATAATGAGCAGTTCTTC CASTTHTGNNEQFF
TRBJ1-2 . . TRBV7-2 TGTGCCAGCAGCTTAGCTTTTTGGACAGCAGACTATGGCTACACCTTC CASSLAFWTADYGYTF
TRBJ2-1 TRBD2 . TRBV7-2 TGTGCCAGCAGCTTAGCGCGGCCCAGCGGGGGGCGCGATGAGCAGTTCTTC CASSLARPSGGRDEQFF
TRBJ2-7 TRBD1 . TRBV27 TGTGCCAGCAGCTCTGCTGGGACAGGGGTACACGAGCAGTACTTC CASSSAGTGVHEQYF
TRBJ1-2 TRBD1 . TRBV12-3/TRBV12-4 TGTGCCAGCAGCACGGACAGGGTGGGGTATGGCTACACCTTC CASSTDRVGYGYTF
TRBJ2-3 TRBD2 few TRBV7-2 TGTGCCAGCAGCTTAATGGAGCGGGGGCTCACAGATACGCAGTATTTT CASSLMERGLTDTQYF
TRBJ1-1 . . TRBV20-1 TGCAGTGCTCCTCCTTGGCAGAATGTTAATGAAGCTTTCTTT CSAPPWQNVNEAFF
TRBJ1-1 TRBD1 many TRBV4-1 TGCGCCAGCCGAGGACAGGGGAGGACTGAAGCTTTCTTT CASRGQGRTEAFF
TRBJ2-3 TRBD2 . TRBV25-1 TGTGCCAGCACCCCGGCTAGCGGGACCGCAGATACGCAGTATTTT CASTPASGTADTQYF
TRBJ2-7 . few TRBV7-7 TGTGCTAGCAGCCAAACGGGACTCCCGGGAGAGCAGTACTTC CASSQTGLPGEQYF
TRBJ2-7 . few TRBV7-2 TGTGCCAGCAGCATTGTAAGACAGGCCTACTCCTACGAGCAGTACTTC CASSIVRQAYSYEQYF
TRBJ2-1 TRBD2 . TRBV20-1 TGCAGTCTAGCGGGGGCCCCCCGTGAGCAGTTCTTC CSLAGAPREQFF
TRBJ2-7 . . TRBV27 TGTGCCAGCAGTTTATCCCAGGGAGGATACGAGCAGTACTTC CASSLSQGGYEQYF
TRBJ1-3 TRBD1 . TRBV7-9 TGTGCCAGCAGTTTACAGGGGGCGAAAGGAAACACCATATATTTT CASSLQGAKGNTIYF
TRBJ2-5 TRBD2 few TRBV5-1 TGCGCCAGCAGCTTGGTAGCGGGAGGCCATGAGACCCAGTACTTC CASSLVAGGHETQYF
TRBJ2-7 TRBD2 . TRBV27 TGTGCCAGCAGTTTCGCGGGGGGGCTTGCCGCCTACGAGCAGTACTTC CASSFAGGLAAYEQYF
TRBJ1-1 . few TRBV20-1 TGCAGTGCTCGAGGGGCGTTGAACACTGAAGCTTTCTTT CSARGALNTEAFF
TRBJ2-1 . few TRBV11-1 TGTGCCAGCAGCATACTCAGGACAGACTCCTACAATGAGCAGTTCTTC CASSILRTDSYNEQFF
TRBJ1-1 TRBD1 . TRBV29-1 TGCGGCGTTGAAGAAGGACAGGGGGCAGCTTTCTTT CGVEEGQGAAFF
TRBJ2-7 . . TRBV25-1 TGTGCCAGCAGTGAAATTGGTTTGGGCTACGAGCAGTACTTC CASSEIGLGYEQYF
TRBJ2-3 . . TRBV6-2/TRBV6-3 TGTGCCAGCAGGGAACAGGGAAGCACAGATACGCAGTATTTT CASREQGSTDTQYF
TRBJ2-3 . . TRBV12-3/TRBV12-4 TGTGCCAGCAGGCGACCGGGACTTGCCACAGATGCGCAGTATTTT CASRRPGLATDAQYF
TRBJ2-7 . . TRBV4-1 TGCGCCAGCAGCCAACAGGGTTTAGAGCAGTACTTC CASSQQGLEQYF
TRBJ1-5 . few TRBV10-3 TGTGCCATCAGTGAGTTGGGGGGAAGGGGTCAGCCCCAGCATTTT CAISELGGRGQPQHF
TRBJ1-1 . . TRBV6-5 TGTGCCAGCAGTTTTAATAACGGTCTGAACACTGAAGCTTTCTTT CASSFNNGLNTEAFF
TRBJ2-2 TRBD1 . TRBV10-3 TGTGCCATCACCTCACAGGGGGCTACCGGGGAGCTGTTTTTT CAITSQGATGELFF
TRBJ1-1 TRBD1 . TRBV7-9 TGTGCCAGCAGCTTAGGACAGGGGGTGTACACTGAAGCTTTCTTT CASSLGQGVYTEAFF
TRBJ1-5 . few TRBV12-3/TRBV12-4 TGTGCCAGCAGTCCTGGGGGGCTGAACAATCAGCCCCAGCATTTT CASSPGGLNNQPQHF
TRBJ2-1 TRBD2 few TRBV20-1 TGCAGTGCAACGACTAGCGGGATAAGAAATGAGCAGTTCTTC CSATTSGIRNEQFF
TRBJ1-3 TRBD1 . TRBV12-3/TRBV12-4 TGTGCCAGCAATTTGGGGGACAGCTCTGGAAACACCATATATTTT CASNLGDSSGNTIYF
TRBJ2-3 TRBD2 . TRBV10-1 TGCGCCAGCAGTGAGTTGACTAGCGGTACTAGCACAGATACGCAGTATTTT CASSELTSGTSTDTQYF
TRBJ2-5 . few TRBV6-6 TGTGCCAGCAGGCATGCGAAAGAGACCCAGTACTTC CASRHAKETQYF
TRBJ1-5 TRBD1 . TRBV20-1 TGCAGTGTACCGACGGGACAGAGCAATCAGCCCCAGCATTTT CSVPTGQSNQPQHF
TRBJ2-7 . few TRBV4-1 TGCGCCAGCAGCCAAGAGCCAGATTACTTCGAGCAGTACTTC CASSQEPDYFEQYF
TRBJ1-1 . . TRBV28 TGTGCCAGCACCTCGACTGGGAACACTGAAGCTTTCTTT CASTSTGNTEAFF
TRBJ2-7 . few TRBV4-1 TGCGCCAGCAGCCAAGATGGTGCATTACTCTCCTACGAGCAGTACTTC CASSQDGALLSYEQYF
TRBJ1-2 TRBD1 . TRBV7-9 TGTGCCAGCAGCTTGACCGGGACAGGGGGCCGCGACTATGGCTACACCTTC CASSLTGTGGRDYGYTF
TRBJ2-5 TRBD1 few TRBV15 TGTGCCACCAGCAGGGACAGGGGGCTGAGGGAGCAGTACTTC CATSRDRGLREQYF
TRBJ2-1 TRBD2 . TRBV20-1 TGCAGTGCTGCCGGGGGACTAGCGCCCTACAATGAGCAGTTCTTC CSAAGGLAPYNEQFF
TRBJ2-5 TRBD2 . TRBV7-8 TGTGCCAGCAGCTTGTCAGGACTAGCGGGAGAGTACCCAAGAGAGACCCAGTACTTC CASSLSGLAGEYPRETQYF
TRBJ1-1 TRBD1 . TRBV19 TGTGCCAGTAAGACGGCAGGGGGCCTGGGCACTGAAGCTTTCTTT CASKTAGGLGTEAFF
TRBJ2-1 . . TRBV9 TGTGCCAGCAGCGTCTCGCTTACCTACAATGAGCAGTTCTTC CASSVSLTYNEQFF
TRBJ1-2 TRBD1 . TRBV4-1 TGCGCCAGCAGCCAAGGGACAGGTCTGTACTCTGGCTACACCTTC CASSQGTGLYSGYTF